This TCR beta chain was profiled in a study of T cell repertoires in ileal Crohn's disease (dated by TCRdb to between 2019 and 2020). Some background on the complete study: Median disease duration was approximately 8 years, and around 40% of patients were identified as active smokers at the time of surgery. The study ran alongside a multicentre cohort designed to identify predictors of early endoscopic recurrence after ileocolonic resection. Every patient underwent surgery because of a complication, which was stricturing disease in around 61% and penetrating disease in around 39%. A total of around 170 mucosal samples from some 50 patients were sequenced, collected from several sites on the surgical specimen as well as at postoperative endoscopy. TCR repertoire analysis was done in fewer than 65 Crohn's disease patients from a prospective multicentre cohort. A Rutgeerts score higher than i0 was the definition used for endoscopic postoperative recurrence. Roughly half of the patients were given postoperative therapy, with under 13 receiving thiopurines and about 19 receiving anti-TNF agents.

General findings and caveats noted by the study authors: Higher percentages of high-frequency clones at the time of surgery were linked to endoscopic recurrence, and every patient with clonality above 26.8% (18/57) had recurrence. More high-frequency clones were carried by sorted CD8 T cells than by CD4 T cells, suggesting that mucosal expansions were mainly CD8. Compared with non-smokers, patients who were active smokers at surgery showed a significantly higher proportion of clonal expansions (roughly 24% vs 19%, p=0.02). Only a subgroup of patients, of unstated size, had mucosal CD4 and CD8 T cells sorted and sequenced.

A note on this clone: Its target antigen remains unknown. No quality values exist for individual bases; no much larger clone is one base distant.

From V the trimming removes 5 bases and from J it removes 9 bases, while the gene matches leave 8 bases of the junction unaccounted for. CDR1 SGHRS and CDR2 YFSETQ are derived from the germline V gene. The cysteine opens and the phenylalanine closes a CDR3 of 14 amino acids. The read is trimmed to its CDR3 DNA, 42 bases read in frame from base 1. Adults with ileal or ileocolonic Crohn's disease for whom ileocolonic resection was indicated were considered eligible. Whole ileal mucosal biopsies were kept frozen at -80 degrees C prior to DNA extraction. Genomic DNA was extracted from frozen whole biopsies using a TRizol-based method and was quantified with a NanoDrop 2000 spectrophotometer. For commercial TCRB immunosequencing, approximately 480 nanograms of biopsy DNA were submitted for each sample. CDR3 regions were amplified from genomic DNA by Adaptive Biotechnology using a two-step, amplification bias-controlled multiplex PCR. The first PCR used primers for every V and J gene segment; the second PCR added barcodes and Illumina adapters. An Illumina instrument was used to sequence the CDR3 libraries. In the source study's methods: The analysis drew on both the pipelines supplied by the vendor and custom analysis of the raw data in R/Bioconductor running R version 3.3.0. Clonality, which ranges from 0 to 1, was calculated as the inverse of the normalised Shannon entropy across all productive clones. High-frequency clones were defined as the share of the repertoire occupied by the top 100 clones, with only clones passing a 95% confidence test being retained. The Simpson index measured repertoire diversity, and the Morisita-Horn index measured overlap between samples. TCRdb obtained this table from immuneACCESS and retained in-frame rearrangements with V and J assigned. These tables miss some clones; where compared with another copy, unresolved V genes account for less than half of the shortfall, and the remainder is unexplained. For V, J and clone size, that table is used; D and trimming come from the DNA. For this sample there are 4,000 to 5,000 clones; just under 75% appear just once. 5.5% to 8% of the sample goes to the ten largest clones.

The receptor was derived from an adult with Crohn's disease. The sample taken for sequencing was ileal tissue. The chain links TRBV5-1 with TRBJ1-6; TRBD1 lines up with 7 middle nucleotides. The DNA reads as follows: TGCGCCAGCAGTCCCGACAGGGACCGTTCACCCCTCCACTTT. The translation is CASSPDRDRSPLHF.